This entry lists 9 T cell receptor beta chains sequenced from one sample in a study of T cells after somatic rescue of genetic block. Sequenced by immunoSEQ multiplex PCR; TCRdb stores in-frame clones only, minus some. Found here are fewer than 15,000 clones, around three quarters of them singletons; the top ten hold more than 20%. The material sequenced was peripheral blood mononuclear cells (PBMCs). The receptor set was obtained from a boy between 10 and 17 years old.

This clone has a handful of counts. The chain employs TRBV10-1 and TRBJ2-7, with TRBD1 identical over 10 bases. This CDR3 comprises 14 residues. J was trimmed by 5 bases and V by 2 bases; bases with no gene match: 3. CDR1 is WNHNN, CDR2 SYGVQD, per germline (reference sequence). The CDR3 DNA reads TGCGCCAGCAGTGAGGGGGACAGGGGCCACGAGCAGTACTTC. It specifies CASSEGDRGHEQYF.

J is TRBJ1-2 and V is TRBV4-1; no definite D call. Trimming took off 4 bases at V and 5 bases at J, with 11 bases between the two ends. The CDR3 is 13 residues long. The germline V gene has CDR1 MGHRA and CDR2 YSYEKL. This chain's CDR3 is CASSLQPVYGYTF. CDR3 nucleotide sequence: TGCGCCAGCAGCCTCCAACCGGTTTATGGCTACACCTTC.

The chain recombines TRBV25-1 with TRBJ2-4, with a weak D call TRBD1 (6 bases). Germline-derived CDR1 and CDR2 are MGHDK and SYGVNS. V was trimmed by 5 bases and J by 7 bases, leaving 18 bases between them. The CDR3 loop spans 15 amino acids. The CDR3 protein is CASSYTGTRGNIQYF. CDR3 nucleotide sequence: TGTGCCAGCAGTTACACCGGGACACGCGGGAACATTCAGTACTTC.

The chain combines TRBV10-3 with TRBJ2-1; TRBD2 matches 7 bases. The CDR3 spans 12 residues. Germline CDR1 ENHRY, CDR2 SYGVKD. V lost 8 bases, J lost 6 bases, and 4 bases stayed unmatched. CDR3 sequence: CAIHRLANEQFF. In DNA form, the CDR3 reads TGTGCCATCCATAGACTAGCCAATGAGCAGTTCTTC.

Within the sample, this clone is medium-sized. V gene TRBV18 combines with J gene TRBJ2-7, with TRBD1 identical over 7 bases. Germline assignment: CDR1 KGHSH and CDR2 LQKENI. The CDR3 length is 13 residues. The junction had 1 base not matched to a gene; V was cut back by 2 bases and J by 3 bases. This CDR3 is CASSPGQVYEQYF. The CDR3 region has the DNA TGTGCCAGCTCACCAGGACAGGTCTACGAGCAGTACTTC.

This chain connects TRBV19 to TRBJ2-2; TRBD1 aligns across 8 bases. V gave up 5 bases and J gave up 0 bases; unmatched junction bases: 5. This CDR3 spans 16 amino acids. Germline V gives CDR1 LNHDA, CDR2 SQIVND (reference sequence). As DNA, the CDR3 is TGTGCCAGTAGTCTACAGGGGGTCGCGAACACCGGGGAGCTGTTTTTT. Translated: CASSLQGVANTGELFF.

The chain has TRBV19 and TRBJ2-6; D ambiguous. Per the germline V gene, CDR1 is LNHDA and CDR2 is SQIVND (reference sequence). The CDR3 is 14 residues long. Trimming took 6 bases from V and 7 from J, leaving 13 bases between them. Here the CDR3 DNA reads TGTGCCAGTAGATCCAGGTATGGAGCCAACGTCCTGACTTTC. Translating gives CASRSRYGANVLTF.

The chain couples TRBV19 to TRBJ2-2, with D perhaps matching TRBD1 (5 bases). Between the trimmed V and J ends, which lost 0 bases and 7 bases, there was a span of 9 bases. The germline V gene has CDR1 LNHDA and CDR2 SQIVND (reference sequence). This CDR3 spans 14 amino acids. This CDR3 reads CASSIEGQGGELFF. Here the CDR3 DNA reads TGTGCCAGTAGTATAGAAGGGCAGGGCGGGGAGCTGTTTTTT.

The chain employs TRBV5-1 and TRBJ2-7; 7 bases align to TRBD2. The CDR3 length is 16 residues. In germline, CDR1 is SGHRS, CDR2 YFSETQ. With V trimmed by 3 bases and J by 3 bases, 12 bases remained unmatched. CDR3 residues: CASSSKLGEGRYEQYF. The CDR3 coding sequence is TGCGCCAGCAGCTCGAAGTTAGGGGAGGGCCGCTACGAGCAGTACTTC.